This entry is about one T cell receptor beta chain. There is no known antigen for this receptor. Base qualities are not at hand, and no much larger clone is one base apart. Library creation used the immunoSEQ multiplex PCR assay. DNA from the cultured, isolated CD4+ T cells was subjected to TCR beta CDR3 sequencing. In the paper's pipeline: Non-productive TCR sequences were discarded, and reads were trimmed to the CDR3 region, with only CDR3s of 7 or more amino acids retained. Antigen-specific clonotypes were identified using the MANAFEST web app by comparison of expansion in peptide wells against reference cultures. Positive clones required FDR<0.05 expansion versus reference and all other wells, odds ratio above 5, and frequency above 0.1% in two replicate wells. A clonotype was called cross-reactive if it was significantly expanded both in SARS-CoV-2 spike wells and in at least one common cold coronavirus spike condition. CDR3 similarity was assessed by Levenshtein distance with the stringdist R package, and unrooted trees were built with ape in R 3.6.1. TCRdb obtained this table from immuneACCESS and retained in-frame rearrangements with V and J assigned. These tables miss some clones; where compared with another copy, unresolved V genes account for less than half of the shortfall, and the remainder is unexplained. That table gives V, J and clone size, and the DNA gave D and trimming. The sample records around 40,000 clones, about 70% of which are singletons. Of the sample, more than 3.5% is held by the ten largest clones.

This specimen belongs to a study of vaccination effects on CD4 cells after COVID-19 (dated 2022 in TCRdb). About the full investigation: In the ViraFEST assay, PBMC were stimulated with viral peptide pools, and TCR sequencing was then used to find antigen-specific CD4+ T cell clonotypes based on their expansion. Each participant got two doses of an mRNA SARS-CoV-2 vaccine, either BNT162b2 or mRNA-1273. A few million PBMC per well were cultured with 9 to 10 ug/ml peptides in IMDM containing roughly 5% human AB serum, 8.5 to 10 IU/ml IL-2 and gentamicin. In both COVID-19 convalescent patients and infection-naive vaccine recipients, the study compared SARS-CoV-2 spike-specific CD4+ TCR repertoires from before mRNA vaccination with those from after it. Altogether, around eleven COVID-19 convalescent patients and a few SARS-CoV-2-naive healthy vaccine recipients made up the full study. Cultures from other donors in the study were sequenced with the Oncomine TCR Beta short-read assay on an Illumina iSeq 100. Summary of the overall study and its limitations: The study was limited by a small number of convalescent patients and lacked early post-infection timepoints. Both infection-induced and vaccine-induced clones contracted markedly at late post-vaccination timepoints, which is consistent with waning T cell responses. In healthy vaccine recipients, vaccine-induced clones were almost all SARS-CoV-2 mono-reactive, with only 1 of 255 being cross-reactive with common cold coronaviruses.

After less than 13 days of culture, CD4+ T cells were isolated with the EasySep CD4+ T cell isolation kit. Healthy vaccine recipients had no prior SARS-CoV-2 infection, confirmed by negative nucleocapsid antibodies before and after vaccination. On days 3 and 7, half of the culture medium was replaced with fresh IL-2-containing medium. Unless noted otherwise, every peptide stimulation condition was grown in triplicate wells. Using Ficoll-Paque Plus gradient centrifugation, PBMC were separated from whole blood and then either used fresh or cryopreserved at -140C. Genomic DNA was extracted from cultured CD4+ T cells with the QIAamp micro DNA kit. The sequence came from a human donor who received a COVID-19 vaccine. The sequenced sample was CD4+ T cells from PBMCs cultured without peptide, obtained before COVID-19 vaccination.

Here the CDR3 is given as CAWSVLGRGTGELFF. The DNA sequence follows: TGTGCCTGGAGTGTACTGGGCCGAGGGACCGGGGAGCTGTTTTTT. The sequence links TRBV30 to TRBJ2-2, and the D gene may be TRBD2, 5 bases matching. The CDR3 runs 15 amino acids, cysteine and phenylalanine included. Solely the CDR3 DNA is kept, with 45 bases framed from the first base. Based on the germline V gene (reference sequence), the CDR1 and CDR2 sequences are GTSNPN and SVGIG. V gives up 0 bases and J gives up 5 bases, and the segment between their germline ends measures 13 bases.